This T cell receptor beta chain was observed in a study of cytomegalovirus exposure and HLA in healthy donors (dated by TCRdb to the late 2010s). Notes on the research overall: In an earlier analysis of some 550 of the donors, 250 to 300 Gb of sequence data and 90 million to 130 million unique TCR beta sequences from some 170 million T cells were reported. Across 300 to 400 genotyped donors of the cohort, an average of approximately 240,000 unique TCR beta nucleotide sequences per donor were sequenced, and approximately 19% of those sequences were non-productive. A later analysis re-analyzed previously published TCR beta repertoires from 666 donors and added high-resolution HLA genotyping to study TCR occurrence patterns. An early release that covered more than 550 HLA-typed donors contained about 300 gigabases of sequencing data and tens of millions of unique TCR sequences. Rather than drawing on any new phenotypic data, the later analysis identified candidate immune exposures from TCR beta sequences and the way those sequences occurred across donors. The number of donors typed differed by locus, with roughly 620-640 for A, B, C, DRB1 and DQB1, approximately 500 for DQA1, 600 to 610 for DPA1, and approximately 470 for DPB1. The study was designed to test whether signatures of past pathogen exposure could be identified by cataloging public T cell receptors. The study used immunosequencing to profile the T cell repertoires of hundreds of subjects and linked those repertoires to cytomegalovirus serostatus. In a later genetic analysis, genome-wide SNP genotypes for about three fifths of the roughly 670 donors were used, and that subset was treated as a discovery cohort. Of the 300 to 500 genotyped donors, 80% to 90% were placed in the genetic ancestry cluster associated with self-reported Caucasian donors. In addition to the first cohort of 666 subjects, a separate validation cohort of 130 or so different subjects was used. An earlier analysis of some 600 of the donors applied high-throughput TCR beta sequencing to assess whether each TCR beta V gene segment acted as functional or pseudogenic. All discovery cohort repertoires had been generated using a single sequencing platform. To predict cytomegalovirus infection status, the study combined high-throughput TCR immunosequencing, statistical association of individual TCRs with disease status, and machine learning. Roughly 5 DR-DQ haplotypes were handled as single units for association and clustering, since linkage in the cohort was strong. Alongside the repertoire data, information on donor age, sex, ethnicity and CMV serostatus was compiled. Class I and class II HLA loci were covered by the typing at four-digit resolution. On the study overall, not on this receptor specifically: Several of the top co-occurrence clusters appeared to be linked to parvovirus B19, influenza, CMV and Epstein-Barr virus, according to a later analysis. A further reported finding was that TCR beta sequences accurately predicted the HLA-A and HLA-B alleles for most subjects in the first cohort. The study gave a list of 150 to 200 TCR beta chains associated with cytomegalovirus. Because some donors lacked HLA typing at each locus, the association tests relied only on the typed subset. Some IMGT-functional V segments, including TRBV6-2 and TRBV6-3, could not be distinguished by the 87-base-pair reads and were therefore excluded. When HLA alleles, especially DR and DQ, strongly co-occurred, attributing TCR associations to individual alleles was difficult. While some public TCRs were present in many individuals, most TCR sequences turned up only very rarely across donors. The presence/absence analyses assumed that sequencing depth was roughly uniform across donors, and that assumption may not be true. According to a later genetic analysis, donors in an Asian-associated ancestry cluster had fewer N-insertions in productive TCRs than the approximately 700-donor mean. In vitro tests confirmed that three of the cytomegalovirus-associated TCR beta chains recognize cytomegalovirus antigens. A group of highly shared sequence variants was considered likely to be a technical artifact of the sequencing pipeline. The authors suggested that the approach could potentially be extended to other disease states and immunological phenotypes. Because counts were too low, about 18 rarely observed V segments, including chromosome 9 orphons, were left out of the earlier analysis of 587 of the donors. At a false discovery rate of 0.05, a later analysis linked about 17,000 TCR beta sequences to specific HLA alleles. The only immune exposure information available for the cohort was CMV serostatus. A later genetic analysis associated a missense DCLRE1C variant with V-gene and J-gene trimming of TCR beta chains, and an independent cohort replicated the association. In a later analysis, most CMV-associated TCR beta chains were found to appear HLA-restricted, with HLA associations seemingly driven largely by CMV exposure. In both the original and validation cohorts, the classifier was reported to diagnose cytomegalovirus status with high specificity and sensitivity. In this cohort, only TCR beta chains were sequenced, and detectable features were limited by the absence of alpha or paired-chain data. In an earlier analysis of 587 of the donors, most TCR beta V segments appeared in productive rearrangements about 87% or about 30% of the time, broadly matching IMGT annotations. According to a later analysis, TCR association rates differed among HLA loci, with DRB1 alleles showing the most associated TCRs and HLA-C alleles showing the fewest. A later analysis found that HLA-associated TCR beta chains were more clonally expanded and had lower generation probabilities than equally common non-associated chains. Correlated functional status among segregating V segments might reflect linkage disequilibrium, but an unknown experimental factor could not be ruled out.

The cohort consisted of 666 healthy bone marrow donors. At the time of sampling, every cohort member was nominally healthy, though immune exposures that went unrecorded were likely present. The donor tested CMV seropositive and was one of the 289 seropositive cohort members. A peripheral blood sample was provided by each donor, and peripheral blood mononuclear cells were used for TCR beta sequencing. The Qiagen DNeasy Blood Extraction Kit was used to extract genomic DNA from the blood cell samples. Trimming at the junction amounts to 3 bases on V and 4 bases on J, and the germline ends lie 7 bases apart. There are 11 amino acids in the CDR3, from cysteine to phenylalanine inclusive. Only CDR3 DNA remains: 33 bases, in frame from the first base. The germline V gene (reference sequence) sets CDR1 to GTSNPN and CDR2 to SVGIG. This clone was found once. Its antigen is not yet known. No qualities accompany the bases; no much larger clone lies one base away.

Library preparation was by the immunoSEQ multiplex PCR assay. For the multiplex PCR, a mixture combining 60 forward primers for TCR Vbeta segments and 13 reverse primers for TCR Jbeta segments was used. The CDR3 region of rearranged TCR beta genes was amplified from genomic DNA with a multiplex PCR assay. The amplified TCR beta libraries were sequenced on the Illumina HiSeq System as 87-base-pair reads. The authors' pipeline ran thus. A later analysis tallied 75 million to 85 million unique TCR beta chains across the 666 repertoires, and about 12 million of those chains were shared by two or more donors. Raw reads were error-corrected and collapsed into unique sequences by a nearest-neighbor algorithm in which closely related sequences were merged to remove PCR and sequencing errors. Alignment of CDR3 sequences to IMGT reference sequences was used to assign V, D and J gene segments. For a sequence to be retained, a match of at least six nucleotides was required to both a V gene segment and a J gene segment. A rearrangement counted as productive if the CDR3 had no stop codons and remained in frame with V and J, and every other rearrangement counted as non-productive. CDR3 was defined by IMGT convention, running from the second conserved V-encoded cysteine to the conserved J-encoded phenylalanine. The earlier analysis of about 500 of the donors excluded sequences that lacked an unambiguous match to a single V gene segment. An earlier analysis of a few hundred of the donors classified V segments as functional when productive rearrangements were above 56.7% and as segregating when the standard deviation between donors was above 5%. A statistical classification framework was built for diagnosing cytomegalovirus status from the catalog of TCR beta chain sequences. In a later analysis, TCR nucleotide sequences were compared against IMGT/GENE-DB human TR gene sequences so that V and J genes could be assigned. In a later analysis, CDR3 sequences and most-parsimonious VDJ recombination scenarios were assigned using the TCRdist pipeline. A later analysis defined each TCR beta chain by its CDR3 amino acid sequence plus V-gene family, and excluded reads lacking a unique V-gene family. As a way to deal with suspected cross-contamination and a sequencing artifact, a later analysis dropped 450 to 600 nucleotide sequences that were highly shared and had low generation probability. In a later analysis, a clonal expansion index for each public chain was calculated from normalized within-repertoire ranks of inferred template counts. Generation probabilities in a later analysis came from a VDJ recombination model fitted to out-of-frame rearrangements, and those results were checked against IGoR. A later analysis scored TCR-TCR, TCR-HLA and TCR-CMV co-occurrence with hypergeometric tests, applying a repertoire-size bias correction to TCR pairs. A later analysis estimated false discovery rates by permuting HLA or CMV assignments 20 times. In a later analysis, co-occurring TCRs were grouped using DBSCAN, with TCRdist sequence similarity added in when clustering inside HLA-allele-positive subsets. Co-occurrence clustering excluded repertoires with fewer than 30,000 or more than 120,000 public chains, plus five with anomalous nucleotide sharing. As stored in TCRdb, this immuneACCESS dataset retains in-frame rearrangements with V and J assigned. A fraction of the clones does not appear; measured against another copy, unresolved V genes explain less than half of the discrepancy, and the remainder lacks a known reason. V and J calls and clone size are given by that table; D and trimming were obtained from the DNA. The sample table holds roughly 130,000 clones, of which around 80% were seen once. 8.8% of the sample is held by the ten biggest clonotypes.

This receptor chain uses TRBV30 and TRBJ2-7; no D gene is confidently identified. The clonotype originates from a woman in her forties or fifties in good health and CMV-seropositive. What was sequenced was PBMCs. CDR3 sequence: CAWSARYEQYF. The DNA sequence reads TGTGCCTGGAGCGCGAGGTACGAGCAGTACTTC.